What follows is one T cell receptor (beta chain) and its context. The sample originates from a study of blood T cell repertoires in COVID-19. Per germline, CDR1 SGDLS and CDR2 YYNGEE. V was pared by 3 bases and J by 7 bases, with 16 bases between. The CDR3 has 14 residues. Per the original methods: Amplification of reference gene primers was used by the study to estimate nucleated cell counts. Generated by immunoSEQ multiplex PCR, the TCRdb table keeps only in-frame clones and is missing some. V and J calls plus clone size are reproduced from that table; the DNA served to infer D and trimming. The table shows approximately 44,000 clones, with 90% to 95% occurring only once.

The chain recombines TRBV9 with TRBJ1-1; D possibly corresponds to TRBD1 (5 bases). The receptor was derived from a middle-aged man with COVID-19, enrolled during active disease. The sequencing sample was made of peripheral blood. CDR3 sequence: CASSGPGGSGEAFF. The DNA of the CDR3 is TGTGCCAGCAGCGGCCCCGGGGGTTCGGGTGAAGCTTTCTTT.